In its sample, the clone carrying this T cell receptor beta chain was seen many times. This record comes from a study of CD8 T cells in ankylosing spondylitis. As the method for making TCR beta libraries, quantitative 5'-RACE with molecular barcodes was used. Using its own MiXCR run on the 5' RACE reads, TCRdb lists one record per CDR3 protein. The sample has under 150,000 distinct CDR3 sequences; around 9% are singletons. Germline assignment: CDR1 SGDLS and CDR2 YYNGEE. CDR3 size: 16 residues. V was cut by 3 bases and J by 1 base, with 15 bases left in between. The chain employs TRBV9 and TRBJ2-3, with D tentatively TRBD1 or TRBD2 (7 bases each). The material sequenced was blood, either unsorted or a sorted T cell fraction (not recorded which). This receptor was obtained from a male donor with ankylosing spondylitis or in good health (not recorded which). The CDR3 reads CASSGASGTGTDTQYF. CDR3 DNA sequence: TGTGCCAGCAGCGGCGCCAGCGGGACAGGCACAGATACGCAGTATTTT.